The clone carrying this T cell receptor beta chain occurred many times. V was cut by 1 base and J by 2 bases, with 9 bases left in between. The CDR3 is made up of 14 amino acids. Germline loops: CDR1 SGHVS, CDR2 FQNEAQ. Investigators amplified TCR beta CDR3 regions from RNA transcripts. First-round RT-PCR with HTBI primers preceded a second-round multiplex PCR. TCRdb reprocessed the multiplex PCR reads with MiXCR, giving one entry per CDR3 protein. Of a few hundred thousand distinct CDR3 sequences listed, approximately 37% are singletons. The sample belongs to a study of Graves' ophthalmopathy and Graves' hyperthyroidism.

The chain employs TRBV7-8 and TRBJ2-7; D remains ambiguous. The sequencing sample was made of peripheral blood or thyroid tissue (not recorded which). The TCR comes from an adult man with Graves' hyperthyroidism. CDR3 sequence: CASSLVSGPYEQYF. In DNA, the CDR3 is TGTGCCAGCAGCTTAGTCTCGGGTCCCTACGAGCAGTACTTC.